Detailed here is one T cell receptor beta chain. This clonotype was detected ten times or more. Its antigen has not been determined. No much larger clone exists at a distance of one base, and base qualities are not known. The CDR3 has 15 amino acids, counting the end cysteine and phenylalanine. The kept DNA is CDR3 alone, 45 bases in frame from the first base. V trim: 4 bases; J trim: 4 bases; unmatched bases: 6. Amplification of TCR beta CDR3 regions was carried out from RNA transcripts. The first round of RT-PCR for the TCR CDR3 was performed with the HTBI primer set and the Qiagen OneStep RT-PCR kit. Libraries were constructed in a second round of multiplex PCR, after which size selection and purification were carried out. Libraries were sequenced paired-end with 100 bp reads on an Illumina HiSeq2000. As for how the authors treated the data: SOAPnuke was used to process the raw data, throwing out any read that contained adapters or uncalled bases, had a mean Phred below 15, or lacked an exact constant-primer or identifier match. COPE v1.2.5 was used to merge high-quality paired reads, and clonotypes were defined as unique nucleotide sequences. MiTCR v1.1 was used to align clonotypes to the IMGT TRBV, TRBD and TRBJ reference segments. Only V-J combinations with frequency above 0.0001, covering roughly 99% of repertoires, were analysed. A TCS score was defined as the ratio of F50 (clonal expansion) to E x V (chaos), with BLOSUM62-based TCRdist applied between CDR3 peptides within each V-J. Welch's t-statistics and random forest reduced approximately 520 V-J features to about 13, which were used in a naive Bayes classifier (R e1071). TCRdb reprocessing: public reads trimmed at Q25 with fastp, clones called with MiXCR, in-frame beta chains kept. Every distinct CDR3 protein forms one entry, paired with its most common genes and DNA. The V and J calls come from TCRdb's annotation, not from the publication. The table for this sample lists about 130,000 distinct CDR3 sequences; roughly 23% of them were counted only once. Over 60% of the sample goes to the ten largest clones.

The entry originates in a study of T cells in Graves' hyperthyroidism and ophthalmopathy (dated by TCRdb to 2018 to 2020). Broadly, across the study: Peripheral blood was collected at initial diagnosis, before any treatment. To identify TCR V-J signatures that set the groups apart, the researchers used a discovery cohort of 100 patients, made up of 43 with Graves' ophthalmopathy and 57 with stable Graves' hyperthyroidism. In addition, the study compared T-cell repertoires in thyroid tissue and in blood from about 6 Graves' hyperthyroidism patients. Following sampling, methimazole starting at 30 mg daily was given to hyperthyroidism patients, and high-dose intravenous methylprednisolone was given to ophthalmopathy patients. TCR Vbeta CDR3 sequencing of roughly 140 peripheral blood samples (43 ophthalmopathy, 75 hyperthyroidism and roughly 17 progressor patients) is reported in the paper. For training and testing, the 100 or so patients in the discovery cohort were randomly divided in a 7:3 ratio. An independent validation cohort of around 19 hyperthyroidism patients and 15 or so patients who later progressed to ophthalmopathy tested prospective prediction of ophthalmopathy.

Hyperthyroidism patients were newly diagnosed, with disease duration under 2 months, and aged 18 to 65 years. Exclusion was applied to patients with uncontrolled infections, other autoimmune diseases, pregnancy or lactation. Diagnoses were established on the basis of clinical symptoms, serum thyroxine and TRAb, thyroid ultrasound, and orbital computed tomography. Blood from progressor patients was collected at the time of first diagnosis with hyperthyroidism, before any ophthalmopathy symptoms had appeared. PBMCs were separated from about 10 ml of fresh peripheral blood using Ficoll-Paque density gradient centrifugation. Patients classed as progressors first received a Graves' hyperthyroidism diagnosis and then went on to develop ophthalmopathy during follow-up. Total RNA was extracted with Trizol reagent, and quality was checked on an Agilent 2100 Bioanalyzer. General conclusions and limits of the study: In validation, progression to ophthalmopathy was predicted by the model with about 70% sensitivity and 72.22% specificity, a median of about 6.4 months before onset. Ophthalmopathy was separated from stable hyperthyroidism by a 13 V-J signature model, with 85% to 90% sensitivity and approximately 81% specificity obtained in cross-validation and 80%/75% obtained in testing. Sample size was not statistically predetermined, and investigators were not blinded to group allocation. Blood samples also contained most of the expanded thyroid clonotypes (frequency above 0.001), which suggests that blood repertoires may reflect thyroid immune responses.

The sequence was obtained from a woman between 45 and 65 years old with Graves' hyperthyroidism that later progressed to Graves' ophthalmopathy. Recombination linked TRBV12-3 or TRBV12-4 to TRBJ2-3, and 9 junction bases match TRBD1. Sequencing was carried out using blood. In nucleotides, the sequence is TGTGCCAGCAGTTCGGGACAGGGAATGGCAGATACGCAGTATTTT. This sequence encodes CASSSGQGMADTQYF.